Presented here are 19 T cell receptor beta chains from one specimen sequenced in a study of PD-1 and CTLA-4 blockade in melanoma. TCRdb's copy holds only in-frame clones and misses some; the assay was immunoSEQ multiplex PCR. The repertoire holds about 31,000 clones, with around 93% as singletons. The source was CD8+ T cells from peripheral blood, collected from a patient given anti-PD-1 treatment. Receptors were obtained from a human donor with melanoma.

This chain connects TRBV5-5 to TRBJ2-7, with TRBD2 identical over 8 bases. Germline trimming cut 0 bases from V and 7 bases from J; bases unmatched to any gene: 6. The germline V gene encodes CDR1 SGHKS and CDR2 YYEKEE (reference sequence). There are 14 residues in the CDR3. The CDR3 sequence is CASSLGLAGGEQYF. The CDR3 nucleotides are TGTGCCAGCAGCTTGGGGCTAGCGGGCGGGGAGCAGTACTTC.

V usage is TRBV15 and J usage is TRBJ1-4, with D unclear. Trimming removed 1 base at V and 8 bases at J, with 11 bases between. This CDR3 is built from 14 residues. Germline V gene lookup returns CDR1 LNHNV and CDR2 YYDKDF (reference sequence). The CDR3: CATSRGAGWEKLFF. DNA of the CDR3: TGTGCCACCAGCAGAGGGGCAGGATGGGAAAAACTGTTTTTT.

The chain carries TRBV7-8 and TRBJ2-3; 10 nucleotides align to TRBD2. The CDR3 spans 14 residues. Germline V lookup: CDR1 SGHVS, CDR2 FQNEAQ. V lost 6 bases, J lost 1 base, and 1 base stayed unmatched. The CDR3 is CASSGTSGTDTQYF. The CDR3 nucleotides read TGTGCCAGCAGTGGGACTAGCGGCACAGATACGCAGTATTTT.

This clone has just one count. Sequence at one end of the junction differs from germline and may be a read error. This chain connects TRBV2 to TRBJ1-2; 7 nucleotides line up with TRBD1. Germline V gene data show CDR1 as SNHLY and CDR2 as FYNNEI. The CDR3 is 14 residues long. CDR3 nucleotides: TGTGCCCGCAGTGTGGCAGGGGGGGGGAAAGGCTACACCTTC. Encoded protein: CARSVAGGGKGYTF.

The chain links TRBV2 to TRBJ2-1; D may be TRBD2 (5 bases). The length of the CDR3 is 16 residues. The V gene's germline CDR1 is SNHLY and CDR2 FYNNEI. The V end lost 3 bases, the J end lost 3 bases, and 15 bases lay between the germline ends. The CDR3, as DNA: TGTGCCAGCAGTGACCAGAGCGGCCAATTCTACAATGAGCAGTTCTTC. It specifies CASSDQSGQFYNEQFF.

This chain connects TRBV24-1 to TRBJ2-5, with TRBD2 matching 13 bases. This CDR3 spans 16 amino acids. J lost 3 bases, V lost 5 bases, and 5 bases had no gene match. Germline V gene sequence: CDR1 KGHDR, CDR2 SFDVKD. The CDR3 region is CATSGQLAGGEETQYF. CDR3 nucleotides: TGTGCCACCAGTGGACAACTAGCGGGAGGGGAAGAGACCCAGTACTTC.

V is TRBV15 and J is TRBJ1-5; possible D gene TRBD1, 5 bases. The germline V gene has CDR1 LNHNV and CDR2 YYDKDF (reference sequence). Trimming pared 0 bases from V and 5 bases from J, leaving 8 bases between. The CDR3 loop spans 14 amino acids. CDR3 DNA: TGTGCCACCAGCAGAGAGGGGGGGGATCAGCCCCAGCATTTT. As protein: CATSREGGDQPQHF.

V and J are TRBV6-1 and TRBJ2-7; 8 nucleotides agree with TRBD1. The germline gives CDR1 MNHNS, CDR2 SASEGT. Trimming at V came to 3 bases and at J to 1 base, leaving 17 bases not matched to a gene. This CDR3 comprises 19 residues. In nucleotides, the CDR3 is TGTGCCAGCAGTGAGGTTTTTGGGACAGGACCCCTCGGATCCTACGAGCAGTACTTC. This codes for CASSEVFGTGPLGSYEQYF.

This chain connects TRBV7-9 to TRBJ2-1; 8 bases are a match to TRBD1. CDR3 length: 16 amino acids. J lost 5 bases, V lost 3 bases, and 9 bases had no gene match. Germline values: CDR1 SEHNR, CDR2 FQNEAQ (reference sequence). CDR3 coding DNA: TGTGCCAGCAGCTTTCCGACAGGGGCCGTCCACAATGAGCAGTTCTTC. It specifies CASSFPTGAVHNEQFF.

The DNA of the CDR3 is TGTGCCAGCTCCTCCCAGGGACGAGATACGCAGTATTTT. Translating gives CASSSQGRDTQYF. The gene calls are TRBV7-9 and TRBJ2-3; D might be TRBD1 or TRBD2, each matching 5 bases. The V and J ends lost 8 bases and 5 bases respectively, with 14 bases between them. The germline gives CDR1 SEHNR, CDR2 FQNEAQ (reference sequence). The CDR3 covers 13 residues.

This chain links TRBV6-1 with TRBJ2-2; no reliable D call. From germline, CDR1 is MNHNS and CDR2 SASEGT. The germline V and J ends were trimmed by 3 bases and 8 bases, with 7 bases remaining between them. This CDR3 spans 12 amino acids. CDR3 in amino acids: CASSDMSGELFF. The CDR3 bases are TGTGCCAGCAGTGATATGAGTGGGGAGCTGTTTTTT.

The V call is TRBV27, the J call TRBJ2-2; 10 bases fit TRBD2. V was clipped by 5 bases and J by 3 bases; unmatched bases: 6. The length of the CDR3 is 16 residues. Germline CDR1 reads MNHEY; CDR2 reads SMNVEV (reference sequence). CDR3 DNA sequence: TGTGCCAGCAGTGGTAGCGGGGGGTTGTACACCGGGGAGCTGTTTTTT. Protein sequence: CASSGSGGLYTGELFF.

J is TRBJ1-2 and V is TRBV6-5; D is uncertain. Trimming shortened V by 3 bases and J by 6 bases, and 8 bases separated the two germline ends. The CDR3 loop spans 12 amino acids. Germline V gene sequence: CDR1 MNHEY, CDR2 SVGAGI. CDR3 sequence: CASSYGSHGYTF. The CDR3 DNA is TGTGCCAGCAGTTATGGCAGTCATGGCTACACCTTC.

The rearrangement joins TRBV4-1 to TRBJ2-3; D may match TRBD1 or TRBD2 (5 bases each). Germline CDR1 reads MGHRA; CDR2 reads YSYEKL. CDR3 length: 15 residues. V was pared by 1 base and J by 3 bases, with 11 bases between. The DNA for the CDR3 is TGCGCCAGCAGCCAAGGGGGGAGATCGACAGATACGCAGTATTTT. Amino acid sequence: CASSQGGRSTDTQYF.

The V and J genes are TRBV5-5 and TRBJ2-1, with D unresolved. V was pared by 4 bases and J by 0 bases, with 17 bases between. This CDR3 contains 17 residues. Germline values: CDR1 SGHKS, CDR2 YYEKEE (reference sequence). Written as DNA, the CDR3 is TGTGCCAGCAGCCTCGACCTAGACTTGAGCTCCTACAATGAGCAGTTCTTC. This sequence encodes CASSLDLDLSSYNEQFF.

The genes are TRBV12-3 or TRBV12-4 and TRBJ2-7; D could derive from TRBD1 or TRBD2 (6 bases each). Trimming stripped 6 bases from V and 6 bases from J, with 12 bases between. The CDR3 contains 12 residues. The CDR3, as DNA: TGTGCCAGCAGCCTACAGGGAGGCGAGCAGTACTTC. As protein: CASSLQGGEQYF.

The chain couples TRBV6-2 or TRBV6-3 to TRBJ2-7, with D possibly TRBD1 on 5 matching bases. Per germline, CDR1 MNHEY and CDR2 SVGEGT. CDR3 size: 15 residues. V lost 0 bases to trimming and J lost 4 bases, with 13 bases between them. CDR3 sequence: CASSYSKDAGYEQYF. The DNA of the CDR3 is TGTGCCAGCAGTTACTCGAAAGACGCAGGGTACGAGCAGTACTTC.

The gene calls are TRBV18 and TRBJ2-1; TRBD2 matches at 11 bases. CDR3 length: 15 residues. Germline trimming cut 7 bases from V and 5 bases from J; bases unmatched to any gene: 7. The germline V gene has CDR1 KGHSH and CDR2 LQKENI. CDR3 DNA: TGTGCCAGCTACTCGACTAGCGGGATCCACAATGAGCAGTTCTTC. Protein sequence: CASYSTSGIHNEQFF.

The chain couples TRBV27 to TRBJ2-1, with no clear D. Germline loops: CDR1 MNHEY, CDR2 SMNVEV (reference sequence). The CDR3 sequence is 12 residues long. V dropped 8 bases and J dropped 10 bases, with 15 bases sitting between them. CDR3 DNA sequence: TGTGCCAGCCAGACTGCCCTCCGGGAGCAGTTCTTC. This gives the protein CASQTALREQFF.